This T cell receptor beta chain was captured in a study of post-analysis software for immune sequencing data. Across the whole study: In terms of disease course, relapsing-remitting, secondary progressive and progressive-relapsing multiple sclerosis were included.

Only a few counts were recorded for this clonotype. What it binds is unknown. Germline loops: CDR1 MNHEY, CDR2 SVGEGT. V lost 2 bases, J lost 7 bases, and 11 bases stayed unmatched. This CDR3 comprises 15 residues. Notes on the study in general: People with multiple sclerosis had a significantly lower normalized Chao1 diversity than controls did. The study found TRBV5-6, TRBV5-1 and TRBV20-1 among 5 or 6 TRBV segments more frequent in patients than controls.

cDNA libraries for TCR beta contained unique molecular identifiers. T cells numbering about 0.95 to 10 million yielded approximately 500,000 cDNA molecules. TCRdb re-called the PCR reads with MiXCR, one entry per CDR3 protein. This sample has a few hundred thousand distinct CDR3 sequences; approximately 38% occur once, and the top ten carry 13%. The material sequenced was blood. The source of this sequence is a girl under 18 with multiple sclerosis. The chain has TRBV6-2 or TRBV6-3 and TRBJ2-7; TRBD1 aligns across 7 bases. For the CDR3, the DNA is TGTGCCAGCAGTTACCCCGGGACAGCCTCGTTGGAGCAGTACTTC. This gives the protein CASSYPGTASLEQYF.